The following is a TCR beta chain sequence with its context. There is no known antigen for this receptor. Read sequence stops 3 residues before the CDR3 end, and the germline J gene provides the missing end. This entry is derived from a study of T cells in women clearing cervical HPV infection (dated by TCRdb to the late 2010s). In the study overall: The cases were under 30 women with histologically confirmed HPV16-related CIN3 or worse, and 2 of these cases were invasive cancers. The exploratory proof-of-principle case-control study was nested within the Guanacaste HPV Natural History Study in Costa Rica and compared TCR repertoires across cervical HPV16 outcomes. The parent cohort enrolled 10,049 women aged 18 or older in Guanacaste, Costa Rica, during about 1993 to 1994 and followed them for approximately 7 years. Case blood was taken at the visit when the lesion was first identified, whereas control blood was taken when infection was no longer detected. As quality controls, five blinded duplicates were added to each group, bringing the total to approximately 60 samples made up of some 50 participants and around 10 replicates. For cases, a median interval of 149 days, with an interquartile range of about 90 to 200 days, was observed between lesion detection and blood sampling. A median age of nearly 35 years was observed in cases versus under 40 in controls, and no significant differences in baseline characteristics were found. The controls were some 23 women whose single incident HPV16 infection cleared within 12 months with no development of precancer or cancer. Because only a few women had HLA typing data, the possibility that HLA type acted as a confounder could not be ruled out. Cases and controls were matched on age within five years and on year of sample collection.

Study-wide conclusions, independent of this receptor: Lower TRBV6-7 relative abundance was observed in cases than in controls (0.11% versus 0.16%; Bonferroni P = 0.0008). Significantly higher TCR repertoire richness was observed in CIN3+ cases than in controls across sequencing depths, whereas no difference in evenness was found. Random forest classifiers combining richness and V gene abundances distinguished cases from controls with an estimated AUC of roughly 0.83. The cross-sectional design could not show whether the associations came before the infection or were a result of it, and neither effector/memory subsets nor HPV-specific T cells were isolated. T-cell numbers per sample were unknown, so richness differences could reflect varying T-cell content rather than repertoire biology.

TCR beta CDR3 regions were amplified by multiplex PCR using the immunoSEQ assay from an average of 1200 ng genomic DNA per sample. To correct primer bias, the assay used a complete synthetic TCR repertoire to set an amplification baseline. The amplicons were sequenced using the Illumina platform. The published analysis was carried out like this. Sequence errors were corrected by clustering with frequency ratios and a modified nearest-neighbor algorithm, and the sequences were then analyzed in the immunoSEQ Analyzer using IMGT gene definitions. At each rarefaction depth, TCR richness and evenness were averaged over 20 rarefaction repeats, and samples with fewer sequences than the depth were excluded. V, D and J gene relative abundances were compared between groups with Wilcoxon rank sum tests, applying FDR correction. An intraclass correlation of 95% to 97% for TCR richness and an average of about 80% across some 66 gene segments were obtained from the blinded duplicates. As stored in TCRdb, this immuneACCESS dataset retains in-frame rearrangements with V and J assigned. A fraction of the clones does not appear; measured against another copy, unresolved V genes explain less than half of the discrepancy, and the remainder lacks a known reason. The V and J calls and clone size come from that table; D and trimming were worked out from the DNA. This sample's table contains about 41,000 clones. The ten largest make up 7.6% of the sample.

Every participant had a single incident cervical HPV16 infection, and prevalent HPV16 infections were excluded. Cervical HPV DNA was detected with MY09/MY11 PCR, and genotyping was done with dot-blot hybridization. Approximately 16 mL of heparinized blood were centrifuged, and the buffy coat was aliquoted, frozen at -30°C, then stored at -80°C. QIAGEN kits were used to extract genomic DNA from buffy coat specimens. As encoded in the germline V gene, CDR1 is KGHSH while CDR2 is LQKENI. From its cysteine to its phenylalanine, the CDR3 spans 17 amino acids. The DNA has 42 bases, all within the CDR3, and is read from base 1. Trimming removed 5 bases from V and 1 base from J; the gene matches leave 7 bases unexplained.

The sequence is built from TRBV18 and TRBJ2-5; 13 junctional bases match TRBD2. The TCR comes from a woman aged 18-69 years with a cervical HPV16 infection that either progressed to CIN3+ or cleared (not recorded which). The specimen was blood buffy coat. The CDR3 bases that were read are TGTGCCAGCTCAACGGGGACTAGCGGGACCCTCCAAGAGACC. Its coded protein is CASSTGTSGTLQET. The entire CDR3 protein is CASSTGTSGTLQETQYF.